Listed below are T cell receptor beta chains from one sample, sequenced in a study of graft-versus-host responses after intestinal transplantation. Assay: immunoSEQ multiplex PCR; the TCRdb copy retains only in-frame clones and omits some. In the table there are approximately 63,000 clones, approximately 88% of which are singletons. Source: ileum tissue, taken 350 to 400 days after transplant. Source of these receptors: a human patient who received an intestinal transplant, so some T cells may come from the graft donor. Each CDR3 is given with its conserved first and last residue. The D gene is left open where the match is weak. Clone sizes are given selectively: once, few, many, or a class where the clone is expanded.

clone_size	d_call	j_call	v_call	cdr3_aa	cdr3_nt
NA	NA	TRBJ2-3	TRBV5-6	CASSFLQRNTDTQYF	TGTGCCAGCAGCTTTTTACAGAGGAACACAGATACGCAGTATTTT
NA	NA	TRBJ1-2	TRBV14	CASSQDQGGYGYTF	TGTGCCAGCAGCCAAGATCAAGGGGGGTATGGCTACACCTTC
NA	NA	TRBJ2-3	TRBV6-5	CASSYRARYTDTQYF	TGTGCCAGCAGTTATCGGGCGAGATACACAGATACGCAGTATTTT
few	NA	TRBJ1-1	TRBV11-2	CASSFGQTNTEAFF	TGTGCCAGCAGCTTTGGACAGACGAACACTGAAGCTTTCTTT
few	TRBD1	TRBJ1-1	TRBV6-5	CASGISGGWNTEAFF	TGTGCCAGCGGGATTTCAGGGGGGTGGAACACTGAAGCTTTCTTT
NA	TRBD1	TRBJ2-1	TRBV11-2	CASSLKDRGGNEQFF	TGTGCCAGCAGCTTAAAAGACAGGGGTGGCAATGAGCAGTTCTTC
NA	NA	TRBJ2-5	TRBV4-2	CASSLSSGGATETQYF	TGTGCCAGCAGCCTCAGTAGCGGTGGGGCTACAGAGACCCAGTACTTC
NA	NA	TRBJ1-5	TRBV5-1	CASSLGPNQPQHF	TGCGCCAGCAGCTTGGGGCCCAATCAGCCCCAGCATTTT
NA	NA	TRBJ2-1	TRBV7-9	CASSLPGSNYNEQFF	TGTGCCAGCAGCTTACCGGGAAGTAACTACAATGAGCAGTTCTTC
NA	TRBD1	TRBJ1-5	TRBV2	CASKTGGLYSNQPQHF	TGTGCCAGCAAAACAGGGGGCCTCTATAGCAATCAGCCCCAGCATTTT
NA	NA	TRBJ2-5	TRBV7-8	CASSYNTDSEYF	TGTGCCAGCAGCTACAATACGGACTCGGAGTACTTC
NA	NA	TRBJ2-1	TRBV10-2	CASSETVRNEQFF	TGCGCCAGCAGTGAGACAGTTAGGAATGAGCAGTTCTTC
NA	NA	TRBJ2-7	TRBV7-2	CASSLVTTYEQYF	TGTGCCAGCAGCTTAGTTACCACCTACGAGCAGTACTTC
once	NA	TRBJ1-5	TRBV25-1	CASSDPGRDQPQHF	TGTGCCAGCAGTGATCCCGGACGGGATCAGCCCCAGCATTTT
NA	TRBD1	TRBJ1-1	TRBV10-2	CASSITLPYRGEWANTEAFF	TGCGCCAGCAGTATAACGCTACCATACAGGGGAGAGTGGGCGAACACTGAAGCTTTCTTT
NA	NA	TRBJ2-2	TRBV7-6	CASSLLERTGTGELFF	TGTGCCAGCAGCTTACTCGAGCGGACGGGCACCGGGGAGCTGTTTTTT
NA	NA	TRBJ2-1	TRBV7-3	CASSFDRGRGEQFF	TGTGCCAGCAGCTTCGATAGGGGCAGGGGTGAGCAGTTCTTC
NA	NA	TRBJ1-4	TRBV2	CASNLDLREKLFF	TGTGCCAGCAACTTGGACCTTAGGGAAAAACTGTTTTTT
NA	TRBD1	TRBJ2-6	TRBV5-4	CASTPGGSGANVLTF	TGTGCCAGCACCCCAGGGGGCTCTGGGGCCAACGTCCTGACTTTC
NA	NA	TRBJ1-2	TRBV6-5	CASRTLGYNYGYTF	TGTGCCAGCAGGACTTTGGGATATAACTATGGCTACACCTTC
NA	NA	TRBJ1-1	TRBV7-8	CASSLSLNTEAFF	TGTGCCAGCAGCTTATCATTGAACACTGAAGCTTTCTTT
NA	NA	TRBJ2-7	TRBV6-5	CASSYSGTYSYEQYF	TGTGCCAGCAGTTACTCTGGGACATACTCCTACGAGCAGTACTTC
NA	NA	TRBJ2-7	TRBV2	CASSGQYYEQYF	TGTGCCAGCAGCGGACAGTACTACGAGCAGTACTTC
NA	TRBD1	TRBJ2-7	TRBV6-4	CATRDRGYEQYF	TGTGCCACCAGGGACAGGGGTTACGAGCAGTACTTC
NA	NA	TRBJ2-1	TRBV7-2	CASSLGLFYNEQFF	TGTGCCAGCAGCTTAGGGCTGTTCTACAATGAGCAGTTCTTC
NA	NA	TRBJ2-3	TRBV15	CATSRGHSTDTQYF	TGTGCCACCAGCAGAGGTCACTCCACAGATACGCAGTATTTT
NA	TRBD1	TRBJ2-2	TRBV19	CASSTGGGTGELFF	TGTGCCAGTAGTACAGGGGGCGGGACCGGGGAGCTGTTTTTT
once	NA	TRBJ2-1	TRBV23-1	CASSRPWANEQFF	TGCGCCAGCAGCCGTCCCTGGGCCAATGAGCAGTTCTTC
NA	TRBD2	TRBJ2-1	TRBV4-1	CASSQEQRLANLNEQFF	TGCGCCAGCAGCCAAGAACAGAGACTAGCAAATCTCAATGAGCAGTTCTTC
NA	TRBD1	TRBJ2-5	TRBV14	CASSQDFFDRDETQYF	TGTGCCAGCAGCCAAGATTTTTTTGACAGGGACGAGACCCAGTACTTC
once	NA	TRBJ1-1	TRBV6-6	CASNPDPVMNTEAFF	TGTGCCAGCAACCCCGATCCGGTCATGAACACTGAAGCTTTCTTT
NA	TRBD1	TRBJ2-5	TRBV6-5	CASSPGTGVQETQYF	TGTGCCAGCAGTCCCGGGACAGGGGTACAAGAGACCCAGTACTTC
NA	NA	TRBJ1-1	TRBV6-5	CASSYAGITEAFF	TGTGCCAGCAGTTACGCGGGGATAACTGAAGCTTTCTTT
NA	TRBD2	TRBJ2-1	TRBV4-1	CASSMPLAGGLWGEQFF	TGCGCCAGCAGCATGCCGCTAGCGGGGGGACTTTGGGGTGAGCAGTTCTTC
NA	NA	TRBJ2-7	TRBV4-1	CASSQGQGLYEQYF	TGCGCCAGCAGCCAAGGACAGGGACTTTACGAGCAGTACTTC
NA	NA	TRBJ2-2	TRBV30	CAWSKQKTGELFF	TGTGCCTGGAGTAAACAAAAAACCGGGGAGCTGTTTTTT
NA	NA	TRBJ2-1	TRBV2	CASKGGKVSSYNEQFF	TGTGCCAGCAAAGGGGGGAAGGTAAGCTCCTACAATGAGCAGTTCTTC
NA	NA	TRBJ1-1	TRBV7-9	CASSPRNVNTEAFF	TGTGCCAGCAGCCCCCGGAATGTTAACACTGAAGCTTTCTTT
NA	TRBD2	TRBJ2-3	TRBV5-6	CASSSSGGPPDTQYF	TGTGCCAGCAGCTCCAGCGGGGGGCCCCCAGATACGCAGTATTTT
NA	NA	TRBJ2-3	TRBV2	CASIGLLTDTQYF	TGTGCCAGCATTGGGCTCCTCACAGATACGCAGTATTTT
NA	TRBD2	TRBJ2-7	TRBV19	CASNPTLGLAGYEQYF	TGTGCCAGTAATCCTACACTGGGACTAGCGGGTTACGAGCAGTACTTC
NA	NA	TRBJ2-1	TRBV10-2	CASSGLSDYNEQFF	TGCGCCAGCAGTGGTCTTAGCGACTACAATGAGCAGTTCTTC
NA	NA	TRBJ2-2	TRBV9	CASSVATRGELFF	TGTGCCAGCAGCGTAGCTACGCGCGGGGAGCTGTTTTTT
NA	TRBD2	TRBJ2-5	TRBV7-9	CASSLALRASGDGTQYF	TGTGCCAGCAGCTTAGCCCTTAGGGCTAGCGGAGATGGGACCCAGTACTTC
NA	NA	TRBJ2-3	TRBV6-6	CASRTSNTDTQYF	TGTGCCAGCAGAACTAGCAACACAGATACGCAGTATTTT
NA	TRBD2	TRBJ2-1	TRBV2	CASSEDGLAGANEQFF	TGTGCCAGCAGTGAAGATGGACTAGCGGGGGCTAATGAGCAGTTCTTC
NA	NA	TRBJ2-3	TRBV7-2	CASARFTDTQYF	TGTGCCAGCGCCCGATTCACAGATACGCAGTATTTT
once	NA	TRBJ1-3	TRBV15	CATSSRVLLGNTIYF	TGCGCCACCAGCAGCCGAGTACTTTTGGGAAACACCATATATTTT
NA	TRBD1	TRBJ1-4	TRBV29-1	CSVADAGQGRGLGEKLFF	TGCAGCGTCGCGGATGCGGGACAGGGTAGGGGGCTGGGGGAAAAACTGTTTTTT
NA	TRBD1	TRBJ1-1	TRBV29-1	CSVRDRGINLSNDEAFF	TGCAGCGTTCGGGACAGGGGAATAAATTTATCGAATGATGAAGCTTTCTTT
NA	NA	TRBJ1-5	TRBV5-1	CASSLDGRPQPQHF	TGCGCCAGCAGCTTGGACGGCAGGCCTCAGCCCCAGCATTTT
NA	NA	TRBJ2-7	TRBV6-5	CASSVRGAHGEQYF	TGTGCCAGCAGCGTAAGGGGGGCGCATGGGGAGCAGTACTTC